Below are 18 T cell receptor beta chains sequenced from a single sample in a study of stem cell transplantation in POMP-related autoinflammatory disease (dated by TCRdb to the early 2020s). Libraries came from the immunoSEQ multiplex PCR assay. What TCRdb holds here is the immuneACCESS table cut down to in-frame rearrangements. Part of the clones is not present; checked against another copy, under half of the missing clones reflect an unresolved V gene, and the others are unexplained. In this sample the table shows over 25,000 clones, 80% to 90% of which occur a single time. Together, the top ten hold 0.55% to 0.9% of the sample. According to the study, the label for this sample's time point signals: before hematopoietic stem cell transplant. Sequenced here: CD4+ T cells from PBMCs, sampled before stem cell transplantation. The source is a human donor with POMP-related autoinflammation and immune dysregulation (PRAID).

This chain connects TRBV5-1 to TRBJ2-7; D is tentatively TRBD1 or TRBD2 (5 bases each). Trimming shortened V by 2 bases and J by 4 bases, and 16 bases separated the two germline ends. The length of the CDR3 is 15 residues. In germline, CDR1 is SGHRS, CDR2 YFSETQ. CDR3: CASSLAGRGLYEQYF. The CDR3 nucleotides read TGCGCCAGCAGCTTAGCAGGGAGAGGGTTGTACGAGCAGTACTTC.

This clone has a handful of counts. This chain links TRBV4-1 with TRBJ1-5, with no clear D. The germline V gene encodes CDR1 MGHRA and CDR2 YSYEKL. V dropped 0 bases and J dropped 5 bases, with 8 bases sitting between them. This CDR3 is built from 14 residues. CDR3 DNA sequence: TGCGCCAGCAGCCAAGATAGAGGGTATCAGCCCCAGCATTTT. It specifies CASSQDRGYQPQHF.

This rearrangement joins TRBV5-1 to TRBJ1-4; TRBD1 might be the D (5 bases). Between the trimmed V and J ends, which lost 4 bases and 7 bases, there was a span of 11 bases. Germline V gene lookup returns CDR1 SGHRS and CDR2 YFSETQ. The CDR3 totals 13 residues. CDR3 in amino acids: CASSMGEGEKLFF. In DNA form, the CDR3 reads TGCGCCAGCAGCATGGGGGAGGGTGAAAAACTGTTTTTT.

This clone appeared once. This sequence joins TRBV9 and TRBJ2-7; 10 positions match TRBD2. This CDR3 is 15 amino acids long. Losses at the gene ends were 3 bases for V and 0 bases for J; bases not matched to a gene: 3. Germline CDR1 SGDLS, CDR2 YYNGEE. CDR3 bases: TGTGCCAGCAGCGCCCTAGCGGGGGCCTCCTACGAGCAGTACTTC. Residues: CASSALAGASYEQYF.

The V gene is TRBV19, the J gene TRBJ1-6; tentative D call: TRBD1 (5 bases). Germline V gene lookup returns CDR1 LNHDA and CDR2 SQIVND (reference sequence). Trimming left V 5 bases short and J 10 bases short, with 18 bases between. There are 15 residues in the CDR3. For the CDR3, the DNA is TGTGCCAGTAGTCCCGTTGGGACGAGGAGGTCACCCCTCCACTTT. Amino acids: CASSPVGTRRSPLHF. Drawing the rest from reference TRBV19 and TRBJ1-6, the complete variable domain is DGGITQSPKYLFRKEGQNVTLSCEQNLNHDAMYWYRQDPGQGLRLIYYSQIVNDFQKGDIAEGYSVSREKKESFPLTVTSAQKNPTAFYLCASSPVGTRRSPLHFGNGTRLTVT.

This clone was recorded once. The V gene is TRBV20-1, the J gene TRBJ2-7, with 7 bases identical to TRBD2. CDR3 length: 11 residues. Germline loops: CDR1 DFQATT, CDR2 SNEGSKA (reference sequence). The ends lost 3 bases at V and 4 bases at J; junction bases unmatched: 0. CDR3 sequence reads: CSASGRYEQYF. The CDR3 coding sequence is TGCAGTGCTAGCGGGAGGTACGAGCAGTACTTC.

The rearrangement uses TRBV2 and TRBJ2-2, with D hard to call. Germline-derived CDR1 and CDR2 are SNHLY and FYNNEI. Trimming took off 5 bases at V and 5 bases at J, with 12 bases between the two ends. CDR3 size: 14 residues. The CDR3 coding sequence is TGTGCCAGCAGTCCCCTTACGTTTACCGGGGAGCTGTTTTTT. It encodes CASSPLTFTGELFF.

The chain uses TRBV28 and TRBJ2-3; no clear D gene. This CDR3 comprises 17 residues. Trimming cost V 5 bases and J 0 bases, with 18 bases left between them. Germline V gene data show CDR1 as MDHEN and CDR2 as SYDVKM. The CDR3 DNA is TGTGCCAGCAGTCAACGATATACCCACTCCAGCACAGATACGCAGTATTTT. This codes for CASSQRYTHSSTDTQYF.

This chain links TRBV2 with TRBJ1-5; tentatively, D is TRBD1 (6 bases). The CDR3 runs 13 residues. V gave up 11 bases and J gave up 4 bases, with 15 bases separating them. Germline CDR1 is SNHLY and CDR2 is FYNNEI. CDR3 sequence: CAGAGDTNQPQHF. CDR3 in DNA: TGTGCCGGGGCGGGGGACACTAATCAGCCCCAGCATTTT. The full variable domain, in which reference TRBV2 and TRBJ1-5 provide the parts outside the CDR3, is EPEVTQTPSHQVTQMGQEVILRCVPISNHLYFYWYRQILGQKVEFLVSFYNNEISEKSEIFDDQFSVERPDGSNFTLKIRSTKLEDSAMYFCAGAGDTNQPQHFGDGTRLSIL.

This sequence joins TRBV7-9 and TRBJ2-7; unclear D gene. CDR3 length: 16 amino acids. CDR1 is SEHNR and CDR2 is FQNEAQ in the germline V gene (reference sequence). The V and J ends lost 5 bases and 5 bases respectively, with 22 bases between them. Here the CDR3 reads CASSPHLPLGPHEQYF. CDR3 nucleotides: TGTGCCAGCAGCCCGCACCTCCCATTAGGTCCCCACGAGCAGTACTTC.

The CDR3 spells CASSLRQGASYNEQFF. CDR3 nucleotides: TGTGCCAGCAGCTTGAGACAGGGCGCCTCCTACAATGAGCAGTTCTTC. V usage is TRBV9 and J usage is TRBJ2-1; 7 positions match TRBD1. This CDR3 is built from 16 residues. The junction had 7 bases not matched to a gene; V was cut back by 4 bases and J by 0 bases. CDR1 and CDR2 from the germline V gene are SGDLS and YYNGEE.

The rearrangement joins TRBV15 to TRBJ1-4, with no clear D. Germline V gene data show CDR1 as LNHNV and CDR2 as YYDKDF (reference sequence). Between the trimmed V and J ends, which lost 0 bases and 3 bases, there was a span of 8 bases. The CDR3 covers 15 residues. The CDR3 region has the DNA TGTGCCACCAGCAGAGATAGGGCCTCTAATGAAAAACTGTTTTTT. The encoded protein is CATSRDRASNEKLFF.

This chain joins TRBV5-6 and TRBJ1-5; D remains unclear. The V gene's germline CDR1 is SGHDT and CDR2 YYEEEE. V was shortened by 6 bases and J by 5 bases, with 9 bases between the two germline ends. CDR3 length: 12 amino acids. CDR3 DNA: TGTGCCAGCAACACCGGGGATCAGCCCCAGCATTTT. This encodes CASNTGDQPQHF.

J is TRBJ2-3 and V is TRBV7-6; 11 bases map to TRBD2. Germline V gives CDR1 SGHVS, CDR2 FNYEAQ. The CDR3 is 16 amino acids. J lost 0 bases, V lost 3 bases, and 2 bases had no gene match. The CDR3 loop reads CASSFSGGGSTDTQYF. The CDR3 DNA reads TGTGCCAGCAGCTTTAGCGGGGGGGGAAGCACAGATACGCAGTATTTT.

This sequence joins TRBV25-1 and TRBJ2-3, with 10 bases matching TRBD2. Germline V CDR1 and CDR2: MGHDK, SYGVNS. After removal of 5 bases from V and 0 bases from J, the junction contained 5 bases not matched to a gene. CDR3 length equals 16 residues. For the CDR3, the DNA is TGTGCCAGCAGTTCCAGCGGGGGGGCGAGCACAGATACGCAGTATTTT. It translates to CASSSSGGASTDTQYF. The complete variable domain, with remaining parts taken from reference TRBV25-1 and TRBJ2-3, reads EADIYQTPRYLVIGTGKKITLECSQTMGHDKMYWYQQDPGMELHLIHYSYGVNSTEKGDLSSESTVSRIRTEHFPLTLESARPSHTSQYLCASSSSGGASTDTQYFGPGTRLTVL.

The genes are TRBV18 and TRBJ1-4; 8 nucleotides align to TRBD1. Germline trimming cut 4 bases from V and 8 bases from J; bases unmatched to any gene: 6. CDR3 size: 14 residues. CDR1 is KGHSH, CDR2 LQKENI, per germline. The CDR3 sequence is CASSQGTGHEKLFF. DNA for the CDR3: TGTGCCAGCTCACAGGGGACAGGACACGAAAAACTGTTTTTT. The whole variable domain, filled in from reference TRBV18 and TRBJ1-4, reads NAGVMQNPRHLVRRRGQEARLRCSPMKGHSHVYWYRQLPEEGLKFMVYLQKENIIDESGMPKERFSAEFPKEGPSILRIQQVVRGDSAAYFCASSQGTGHEKLFFGSGTQLSVL.

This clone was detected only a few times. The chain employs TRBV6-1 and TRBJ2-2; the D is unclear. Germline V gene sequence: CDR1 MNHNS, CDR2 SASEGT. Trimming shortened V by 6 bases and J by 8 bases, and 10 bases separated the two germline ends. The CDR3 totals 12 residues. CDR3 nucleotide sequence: TGTGCCAGCAGCCTCCCCCCTGGGGAGCTGTTTTTT. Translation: CASSLPPGELFF.

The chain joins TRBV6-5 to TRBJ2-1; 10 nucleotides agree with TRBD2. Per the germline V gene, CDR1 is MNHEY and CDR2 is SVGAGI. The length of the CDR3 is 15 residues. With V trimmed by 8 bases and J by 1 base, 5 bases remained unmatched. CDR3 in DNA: TGTGCCAGCCGACAAGCGGGGGGGTCCTACAATGAGCAGTTCTTC. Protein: CASRQAGGSYNEQFF.